This is a list of T cell receptor beta chains from one sample in a study of neoadjuvant nivolumab and ipilimumab in lung cancer. Only in-frame clones appear in the TCRdb table, and some are missing; sequencing was by immunoSEQ multiplex PCR. Counted here are 30,000 to 45,000 clones, 89% occurring once; the ten biggest clones make up approximately 3.5%. The material was peripheral blood, obtained before neoadjuvant nivolumab, alone or with ipilimumab. The source of these receptors is an adult with non-small cell lung cancer. Each CDR3 is given without its conserved first and last residue.

j_gene: TRBJ2-3
v_gene: TRBV6-6
CDR3aa: ASSSQTSTDTQY

j_gene: TRBJ1-2
v_gene: TRBV7-2
CDR3aa: ASSLMGTDNANYGYT

j_gene: TRBJ2-1
v_gene: TRBV18
CDR3aa: ASSPGTSGSHEQF

j_gene: TRBJ2-2
v_gene: TRBV7-8
CDR3aa: ASSSREAATGELF

j_gene: TRBJ2-7
v_gene: TRBV7-6
CDR3aa: ASSPRLDNYEQY

j_gene: TRBJ1-4
v_gene: TRBV5-1
CDR3aa: ASSLVSGPTNEKLF

j_gene: TRBJ2-5
v_gene: TRBV7-3
CDR3aa: ASSLREGGRGAETQY

j_gene: TRBJ2-5
v_gene: TRBV25-1
CDR3aa: ASSAGQETQY

j_gene: TRBJ1-2
v_gene: TRBV5-1
CDR3aa: ASSPGQGGFLNYGYT

j_gene: TRBJ2-7
v_gene: TRBV29-1
CDR3aa: SVTGTGGDYSYEQY

j_gene: TRBJ2-5
v_gene: TRBV5-1
CDR3aa: ASSSQKTQY

j_gene: TRBJ1-5
v_gene: TRBV29-1
CDR3aa: SVVSSGNQPQH

j_gene: TRBJ1-5
v_gene: TRBV18
CDR3aa: ASSTDQANGQPQH

j_gene: TRBJ2-7
v_gene: TRBV5-1
CDR3aa: ASSRDRGDYEQY

j_gene: TRBJ2-5
v_gene: TRBV30
CDR3aa: AWSVLGLAGGQETQY

j_gene: TRBJ1-5
v_gene: TRBV5-8
CDR3aa: ASSLGEASNQPQH

j_gene: TRBJ2-3
v_gene: TRBV7-9
CDR3aa: ASSRGDGIDTQY

j_gene: TRBJ1-1
v_gene: TRBV7-9
CDR3aa: ASSLEREAF

j_gene: TRBJ2-1
v_gene: TRBV7-9
CDR3aa: ASSRSGSSYNEQF

j_gene: TRBJ1-5
v_gene: TRBV7-9
CDR3aa: ASSTDRGSQPQH

j_gene: TRBJ2-6
v_gene: TRBV19
CDR3aa: ASSSASAGSSSGANVLT

j_gene: TRBJ2-7
v_gene: TRBV5-1
CDR3aa: ASSLGQGAQGEQY

j_gene: TRBJ2-3
v_gene: TRBV11-2
CDR3aa: ASSAQRNTDTQY

j_gene: TRBJ2-7
v_gene: TRBV2
CDR3aa: ASTPHGQRDGEQY